Below, one TCR beta chain is given with its context. Its antigen is unknown. These data originate in a study of monozygotic twins with cystic fibrosis. Method: immunoSEQ multiplex PCR; TCRdb's copy keeps in-frame clones and lacks some. The table records roughly 23,000 clones, approximately 87% of them present only once. The CDR3 runs 15 residues. With V trimmed by 2 bases and J by 6 bases, 8 bases remained unmatched. CDR1 is SGHTA, CDR2 FQGNSA, per germline. Study outcomes and limitations: Nucleotide-identical clonotype sharing was significantly higher within monozygotic CF twin pairs than between unrelated CF individuals. In 13 of 16 pairs, V gene usage was closest to the co-twin's.

The sequence came from a woman in her twenties or thirties with cystic fibrosis. The sample consisted of blood. The chain couples TRBV7-2 to TRBJ2-3; 7 bases align to TRBD2. CDR3: CASSLNRAGTDTQYF. As DNA, the CDR3 is TGTGCCAGCAGCTTAAACCGAGCGGGGACGGATACGCAGTATTTT.